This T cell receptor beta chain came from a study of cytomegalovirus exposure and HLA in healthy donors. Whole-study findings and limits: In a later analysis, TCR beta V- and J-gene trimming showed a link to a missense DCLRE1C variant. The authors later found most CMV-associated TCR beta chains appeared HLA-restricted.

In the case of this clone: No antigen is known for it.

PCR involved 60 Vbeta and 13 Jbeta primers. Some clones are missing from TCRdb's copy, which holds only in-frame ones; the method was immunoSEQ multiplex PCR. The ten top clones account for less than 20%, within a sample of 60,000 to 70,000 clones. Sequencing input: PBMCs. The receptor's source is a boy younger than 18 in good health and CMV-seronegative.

As DNA, the CDR3 is TGTGCCAGCTCGGAGAGGGACAGTTACTACACCTTC. As protein: CASSERDSYYTF. The rearrangement links TRBV6-5 to TRBJ1-2, with 7 bases identical to TRBD1. The V and J ends lost 8 bases and 10 bases, in that order; junction bases with no gene match: 10. Per germline, CDR1 MNHEY and CDR2 SVGAGI. CDR3 length equals 12 residues.